This T cell receptor beta chain is from a study of T cells after yellow fever vaccination (dated by TCRdb to the late 2010s). Regarding the study in general: Libraries from fractions with low cell numbers were prepared with the SMART-Seq v4 Ultra Low Input RNA kit. To follow T-cell clones before and after both primary and booster YFV17D yellow fever vaccination, bulk TCR alpha and beta repertoires underwent longitudinal sequencing. Two healthy male donors, one aged 18 to 29 and one aged 30 to 39 years, made up the cohort. Bulk PBMC replicates and cell subsets were isolated from blood drawn at multiple timepoints before and after both primary and secondary immunization.

What this sample's treatment or condition label stands for: live attenuated yellow fever vaccine strain. At each blood-draw timepoint, two biological replicates of bulk PBMCs were collected. A standard Ficoll-Paque protocol was used to isolate PBMCs from peripheral blood. TriZol was used to extract RNA from bulk PBMCs, from CD4 and CD8 fractions, and from dextramer-positive and dextramer-negative fractions. Reads for this sample came from an Illumina NovaSeq 6000. TCR cDNA was synthesized by 5'RACE template switching, which introduced a universal primer site and unique molecular identifiers. Priming for cDNA synthesis came from both the TCR alpha and TCR beta constant segments. Libraries were amplified in two PCR steps, with sample barcodes and sequencing adapters added in the second step. Libraries were sequenced on Illumina HiSeq 2500 (2x100 bp) or NovaSeq (2x150 bp). In the authors' own workflow: Demultiplexing of reads and collapsing into UMI consensus sequences were performed with MIGEC, and V(D)J alignment was carried out with MiXCR. Vaccine-responding clonotypes were defined with edgeR using replicate PBMC samples, requiring FDR below 0.01 and a log2 fold change above 5 up to day 15. Each bulk clonotype received a CD4 or CD8 identity based on whether the sequenced CD4 or CD8 repertoire contained that clonotype at higher abundance. The public sequencing data were trimmed at Q25 with fastp and processed into clonotypes with MiXCR by TCRdb, which kept only in-frame beta chains. Rows are combined by CDR3 protein, so each entry shows the most common genes and DNA. What appears here as the V and J calls and clone size reflects TCRdb's work, not the paper's. This sample holds hundreds of thousands of distinct CDR3 sequences; around 19% were observed only once. The ten biggest clones cover 18% of the sample.

In the case of this clonotype: What this receptor recognizes is not known. The junction departs from germline at one end; a sequencing error may be responsible.

The paper as a whole reports these results and caveats: The study included only two donors, which limits how far the findings can be generalized. A small share of clonotypes occurred in both CD4 and CD8 compartments, likely arising from convergent recombination. Computational filtering was needed because FACS-sorted repertoires could contain abundant contaminating clonotypes from the bulk population. After the booster, most clones that had expanded after primary vaccination were detected again (roughly 96% of CD4 and more than 85% of CD8), suggesting broad maintenance of memory. The secondary T-cell response was found to be weaker but faster than the primary response, with a peak reached on day 5 rather than on day 15.

Material: PBMCs, obtained before the yellow fever booster vaccination. This receptor was identified in a man aged 18 to 29 who received the YFV17D yellow fever vaccine.

This receptor carries the CDR3 CASILDPGASTDTQYF. The bases read TGTGCCAGCATCTTAGACCCCGGGGCGAGCACAGATACGCAGTATTTT. Rearrangement joined TRBV7-2 to TRBJ2-3; the D region is possibly TRBD1 or TRBD2, each matching across 5 bases. The CDR3, from cysteine to phenylalanine, totals 16 residues. Only the CDR3 DNA stays, 48 bases, in frame from base 1. CDR1 SGHTA and CDR2 FQGNSA were looked up in the germline V gene.